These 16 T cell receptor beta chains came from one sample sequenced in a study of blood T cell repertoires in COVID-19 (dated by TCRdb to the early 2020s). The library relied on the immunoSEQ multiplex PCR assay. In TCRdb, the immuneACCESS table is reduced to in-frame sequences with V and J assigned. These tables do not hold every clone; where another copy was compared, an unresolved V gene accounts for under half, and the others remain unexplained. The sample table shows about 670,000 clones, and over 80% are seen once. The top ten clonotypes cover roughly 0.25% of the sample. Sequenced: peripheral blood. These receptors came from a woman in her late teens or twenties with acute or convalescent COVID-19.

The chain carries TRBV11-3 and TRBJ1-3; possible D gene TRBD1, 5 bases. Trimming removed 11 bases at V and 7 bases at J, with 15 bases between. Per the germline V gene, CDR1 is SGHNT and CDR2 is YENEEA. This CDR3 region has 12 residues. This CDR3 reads CAPGGFMNTIYF. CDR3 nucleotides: TGTGCCCCTGGGGGGTTCATGAACACCATATATTTT.

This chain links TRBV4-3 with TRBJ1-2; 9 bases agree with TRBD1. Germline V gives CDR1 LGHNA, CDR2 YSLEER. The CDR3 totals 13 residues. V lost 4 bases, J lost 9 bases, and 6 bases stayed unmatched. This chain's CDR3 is CASSRDREGRYTF. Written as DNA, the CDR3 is TGCGCCAGCAGCCGGGACAGGGAAGGTCGCTACACCTTC.

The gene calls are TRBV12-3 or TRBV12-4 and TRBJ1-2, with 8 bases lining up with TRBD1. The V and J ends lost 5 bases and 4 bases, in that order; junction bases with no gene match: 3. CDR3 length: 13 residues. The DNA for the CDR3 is TGTGCCAGCAGTGACAGGGGAAGCTATGGCTACACCTTC. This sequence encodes CASSDRGSYGYTF.

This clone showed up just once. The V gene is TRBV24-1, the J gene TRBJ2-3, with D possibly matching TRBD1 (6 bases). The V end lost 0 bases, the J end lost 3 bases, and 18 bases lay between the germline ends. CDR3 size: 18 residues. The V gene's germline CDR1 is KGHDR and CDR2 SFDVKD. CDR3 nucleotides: TGTGCCACCAGTGATTTGCAGGCGGCAGGGGAGAGAACAGATACGCAGTATTTT. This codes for CATSDLQAAGERTDTQYF.

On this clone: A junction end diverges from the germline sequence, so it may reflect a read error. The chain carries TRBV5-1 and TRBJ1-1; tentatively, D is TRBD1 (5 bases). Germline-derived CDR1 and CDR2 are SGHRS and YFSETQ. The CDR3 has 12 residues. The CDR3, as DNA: TGCGCAAGCAGACAGACGAACACTGAAGCTTTCTTT. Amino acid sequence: CASRQTNTEAFF.

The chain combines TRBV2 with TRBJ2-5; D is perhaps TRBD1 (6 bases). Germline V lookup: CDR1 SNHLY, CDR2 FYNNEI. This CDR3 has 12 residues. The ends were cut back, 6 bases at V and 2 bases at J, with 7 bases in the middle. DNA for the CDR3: TGTGCCAGCAGGGACAGTCAAGAGACCCAGTACTTC. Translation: CASRDSQETQYF.

The CDR3 DNA reads as TGTGCCAGCAGTTCACTTGGCTCGGGTAACTATGGCTACACCTTC. Translating gives CASSSLGSGNYGYTF. V gene TRBV27 combines with J gene TRBJ1-2; no reliable D call. This CDR3 region has 15 residues. Trimming removed 4 bases from V and 1 base from J, with 13 bases in between. Looked up from germline, CDR1 is MNHEY and CDR2 is SMNVEV (reference sequence).

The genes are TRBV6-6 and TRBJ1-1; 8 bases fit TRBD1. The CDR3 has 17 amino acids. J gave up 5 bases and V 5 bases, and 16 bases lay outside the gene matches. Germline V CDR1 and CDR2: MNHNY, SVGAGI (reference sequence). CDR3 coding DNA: TGTGCCAGCAGTCCCCAGACAGGGGTGAAGGGAGGGACTGAAGCTTTCTTT. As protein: CASSPQTGVKGGTEAFF.

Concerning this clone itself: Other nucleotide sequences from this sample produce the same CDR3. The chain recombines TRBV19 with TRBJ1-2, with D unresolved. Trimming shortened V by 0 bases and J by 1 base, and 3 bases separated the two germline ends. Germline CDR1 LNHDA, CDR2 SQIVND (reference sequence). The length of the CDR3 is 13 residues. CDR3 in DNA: TGTGCCAGTAGTATAGACAGTAACTATGGCTACACCTTC. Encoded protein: CASSIDSNYGYTF.

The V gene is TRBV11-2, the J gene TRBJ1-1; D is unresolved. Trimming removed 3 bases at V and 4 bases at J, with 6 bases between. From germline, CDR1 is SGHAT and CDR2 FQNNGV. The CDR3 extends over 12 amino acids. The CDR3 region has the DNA TGTGCCAGCAGCTTGTTCGTCACTGAAGCTTTCTTT. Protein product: CASSLFVTEAFF. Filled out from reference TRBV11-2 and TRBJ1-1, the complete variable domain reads EAGVAQSPRYKIIEKRQSVAFWCNPISGHATLYWYQQILGQGPKLLIQFQNNGVVDDSQLPKDRFSAERLKGVDSTLKIQPAKLEDSAVYLCASSLFVTEAFFGQGTRLTVV.

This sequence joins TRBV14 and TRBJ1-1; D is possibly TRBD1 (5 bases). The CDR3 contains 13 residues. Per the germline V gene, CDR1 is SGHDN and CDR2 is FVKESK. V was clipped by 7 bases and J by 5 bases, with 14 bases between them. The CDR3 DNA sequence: TGTGCCAGCACCTTAGCAGGGAGGACTGAAGCTTTCTTT. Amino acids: CASTLAGRTEAFF.

CDR3 residues: CASRPGHNYEQYF. DNA of the CDR3: TGTGCCAGCAGGCCGGGACACAACTACGAGCAGTACTTC. V gene TRBV12-3 or TRBV12-4 combines with J gene TRBJ2-7, with D tentatively TRBD1 (6 bases). The V end lost 6 bases, the J end lost 3 bases, and 12 bases lay between the germline ends. The CDR3 is 13 residues long.

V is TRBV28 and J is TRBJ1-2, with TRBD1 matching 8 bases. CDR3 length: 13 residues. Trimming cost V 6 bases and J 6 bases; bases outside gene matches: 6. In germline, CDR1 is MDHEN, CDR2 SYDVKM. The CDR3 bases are TGTGCCAGCAGCTACTACAGGGGGGATGGCTACACCTTC. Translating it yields CASSYYRGDGYTF.

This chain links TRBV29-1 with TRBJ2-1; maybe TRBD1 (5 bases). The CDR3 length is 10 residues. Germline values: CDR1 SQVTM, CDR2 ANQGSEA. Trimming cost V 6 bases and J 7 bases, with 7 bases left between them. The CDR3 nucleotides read TGCAGCGTGAGACAGAATGAGCAGTTCTTC. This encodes CSVRQNEQFF.

The DNA for the CDR3 is TGTGCCAGCTACGCGACTAGCGGAGCCTACGAGCAGTACTTC. This codes for CASYATSGAYEQYF. V gene TRBV2 combines with J gene TRBJ2-7, with 9 bases aligning to TRBD2. V lost 8 bases, J lost 2 bases, and 7 bases stayed unmatched. Germline V lookup: CDR1 SNHLY, CDR2 FYNNEI. This CDR3 has 14 amino acids.

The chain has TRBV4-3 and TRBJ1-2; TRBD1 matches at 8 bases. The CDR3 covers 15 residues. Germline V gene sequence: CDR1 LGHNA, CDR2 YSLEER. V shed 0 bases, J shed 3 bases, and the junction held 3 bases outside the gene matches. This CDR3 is CASSQEDRDDYGYTF. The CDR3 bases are TGCGCCAGCAGCCAAGAGGACAGGGATGACTATGGCTACACCTTC.